This is a list of T cell receptor beta chains from one sample in a study of beta chain features in type 1 diabetes. Method: immunoSEQ multiplex PCR; TCRdb's copy keeps in-frame clones and lacks some. The table has 350,000 to 450,000 clones, approximately 15% seen once. Sequencing was done on a sample of naive CD4+ T cells from blood. These receptors all come from a woman aged 18-30 years in good health. Both conserved end residues are part of each CDR3. A D gene is named only where the DNA matches it firmly. Clone sizes are given selectively: once, few, many, or a class where the clone is expanded.

V: TRBV4-3
size: few
J: TRBJ2-7
D: NA
CDR3: CASSQDIRASYEQYF
DNA: TGCGCCAGCAGCCAAGACATCAGGGCCTCCTACGAGCAGTACTTC

V: TRBV30
size: few
J: TRBJ1-2
D: NA
CDR3: CAWSGTSGSNYGYTF
DNA: TGTGCCTGGAGTGGGACATCCGGATCTAACTATGGCTACACCTTC

V: TRBV29-1
size: few
J: TRBJ2-3
D: NA
CDR3: CSVDSRGITDTQYF
DNA: TGCAGCGTTGATTCCAGGGGTATAACAGATACGCAGTATTTT

V: TRBV4-2
size: few
J: TRBJ2-6
D: NA
CDR3: CASSEATSSGANVLTF
DNA: TGTGCCAGCAGCGAAGCAACTAGCTCTGGGGCCAACGTCCTGACTTTC

V: TRBV4-3
size: NA
J: TRBJ1-1
D: NA
CDR3: CASSQEDGEAFF
DNA: TGCGCCAGCAGCCAGGAGGACGGGGAAGCTTTCTTT

V: TRBV19
size: few
J: TRBJ2-7
D: NA
CDR3: CASTRADRVYEQYF
DNA: TGTGCCAGTACCCGAGCGGACAGAGTTTACGAGCAGTACTTC

V: TRBV30
size: NA
J: TRBJ1-3
D: NA
CDR3: CAWSEQEIDGNTIYF
DNA: TGTGCCTGGAGTGAACAGGAAATCGACGGGAACACCATATATTTT

V: TRBV6-5
size: NA
J: TRBJ1-1
D: TRBD1
CDR3: CASGTGITEAFF
DNA: TGTGCCAGCGGGACAGGGATCACTGAAGCCTTCTTT

V: TRBV29-1
size: NA
J: TRBJ2-7
D: NA
CDR3: CSVGGGVPYEQYF
DNA: TGCAGCGTTGGAGGGGGGGTTCCTTACGAGCAGTACTTC

V: TRBV30
size: few
J: TRBJ2-5
D: TRBD2
CDR3: CAWSTGTSGSETQYF
DNA: TGTGCCTGGAGTACAGGGACTAGCGGGAGTGAGACCCAGTACTTC

V: TRBV28
size: few
J: TRBJ2-5
D: TRBD2
CDR3: CASSLSPGLAGAETQYF
DNA: TGTGCCAGCAGTTTATCCCCGGGACTAGCGGGAGCAGAGACCCAGTACTTC

V: TRBV7-2
size: NA
J: TRBJ1-1
D: NA
CDR3: CASSSSTVMNTEAFF
DNA: TGTGCCAGCAGCTCCTCGACAGTGATGAACACTGAAGCTTTCTTT

V: TRBV18
size: few
J: TRBJ2-7
D: TRBD1
CDR3: CASPRTGASYEQYF
DNA: TGTGCCAGCCCCCGGACAGGGGCTTCCTACGAGCAGTACTTC

V: TRBV29-1
size: NA
J: TRBJ2-3
D: TRBD2
CDR3: CSVEGSGGRARTDTQYF
DNA: TGCAGCGTTGAGGGCTCCGGCGGGAGGGCCCGTACAGATACGCAGTATTTT

V: TRBV29-1
size: NA
J: TRBJ2-7
D: TRBD2
CDR3: CSAGTSGGGEQYF
DNA: TGCAGCGCTGGGACTAGCGGGGGTGGTGAGCAGTACTTC

V: TRBV4-1
size: NA
J: TRBJ2-3
D: NA
CDR3: CASSQEEARGRDTQYF
DNA: TGCGCCAGCAGCCAAGAGGAGGCCAGGGGTCGTGATACGCAGTATTTT

V: TRBV11-2
size: NA
J: TRBJ2-5
D: TRBD2
CDR3: CASSLVGGLAGVETQYF
DNA: TGTGCCAGCAGCTTAGTAGGGGGACTAGCGGGAGTGGAGACCCAGTACTTC